The 25 T cell receptor beta chains below come from one sample, sequenced in a study of blood T cell repertoires in COVID-19. Clones were read by immunoSEQ multiplex PCR, and TCRdb kept only the in-frame ones, dropping some. The sample holds 200,000 to 250,000 clones, roughly 89% seen once. Material: PBMCs or T cells enriched from blood (not recorded which). Receptor source: a man between 18 and 35 years old with acute COVID-19.

The rearrangement links TRBV6-5 to TRBJ2-1; 7 bases align to TRBD2. The V and J ends lost 6 bases and 4 bases, in that order; junction bases with no gene match: 6. The CDR3 is 14 residues long. The V gene's germline CDR1 is MNHEY and CDR2 SVGAGI. CDR3 region: CASRDTGGYNEQFF. The CDR3 DNA reads TGTGCCAGCAGGGACACGGGAGGTTACAATGAGCAGTTCTTC.

The V gene is TRBV29-1, the J gene TRBJ2-7; a possible D gene is TRBD1 (6 bases). V lost 4 bases and J lost 0, with 10 bases in between. The CDR3 sequence is 13 residues long. Per germline, CDR1 SQVTM and CDR2 ANQGSEA. The CDR3 loop reads CSVARDNSYEQYF. The CDR3 DNA sequence: TGCAGCGTTGCCCGGGACAACTCCTACGAGCAGTACTTC.

V and J are TRBV28 and TRBJ2-7; TRBD2 matches at 9 bases. V was clipped by 1 base and J by 7 bases; unmatched bases: 5. CDR3 length: 14 amino acids. Germline V CDR1 and CDR2: MDHEN, SYDVKM. This CDR3 reads CASSLLRGGSEQYF. The CDR3 DNA is TGTGCCAGCAGTTTATTGCGGGGGGGGAGTGAGCAGTACTTC.

The chain couples TRBV28 to TRBJ1-1, with 12 bases that match TRBD1. Trimming at V came to 8 bases and at J to 6 bases, leaving 7 bases not matched to a gene. This CDR3 contains 14 residues. The germline V gene encodes CDR1 MDHEN and CDR2 SYDVKM. In DNA form, the CDR3 reads TGTGCCAGCTTTCCGGGACAGGGGGCTTCTGAAGCTTTCTTT. This gives the protein CASFPGQGASEAFF.

This chain links TRBV7-2 with TRBJ2-7, with D unclear. Germline V gene data show CDR1 as SGHTA and CDR2 as FQGNSA. The CDR3 is 13 residues long. V was cut by 2 bases and J by 6 bases, with 11 bases left in between. The CDR3 region has the DNA TGTGCCAGCAGCTTAAGCAGGAATGCCGAGCAGTACTTC. As protein: CASSLSRNAEQYF.

This clone was seen once. The CDR3 DNA is TGTGCCAGCACCCTTGCGGGAGAGAGAGATACGCAGTATTTT. This translates into CASTLAGERDTQYF. The chain links TRBV13 to TRBJ2-3, with 7 bases matching TRBD2. The V gene's germline CDR1 is PRHDT and CDR2 FYEKMQ (reference sequence). CDR3 length: 14 amino acids. V lost 7 bases, J lost 5 bases, and 9 bases stayed unmatched. Supplemented by reference TRBV13 and TRBJ2-3, the full variable domain reads AAGVIQSPRHLIKEKRETATLKCYPIPRHDTVYWYQQGPGQDPQFLISFYEKMQSDKGSIPDRFSAQQFSDYHSELNMSSLELGDSALYFCASTLAGERDTQYFGPGTRLTVL.

This sequence joins TRBV19 and TRBJ2-3, with TRBD2 matching 9 bases. The CDR3 spans 13 residues. Germline trimming cut 8 bases from V and 1 base from J; bases unmatched to any gene: 1. Germline-derived CDR1 and CDR2 are LNHDA and SQIVND (reference sequence). The CDR3 DNA reads as TGTGCCAGTTTAGCGGGAGGCACAGATACGCAGTATTTT. Protein: CASLAGGTDTQYF.

This rearrangement joins TRBV6-1 to TRBJ1-2; 8 bases are a match to TRBD1. V shed 2 bases, J shed 8 bases, and the junction held 13 bases outside the gene matches. The CDR3 is 16 residues long. Per germline, CDR1 MNHNS and CDR2 SASEGT. DNA of the CDR3: TGTGCCAGCAGTGAATCTGGGACAGGAACATCTCGGGGCTACACCTTC. Translated: CASSESGTGTSRGYTF.

This chain uses TRBV7-2 with TRBJ2-7; 9 nucleotides align to TRBD2. The CDR3 has 16 residues. CDR1 SGHTA and CDR2 FQGNSA come from the germline V gene. V dropped 1 base and J dropped 3; count of bases not matched to a gene: 7. CDR3 residues: CASSLVMGLAVYEQYF. DNA of the CDR3: TGTGCCAGCAGCTTAGTTATGGGACTAGCCGTCTACGAGCAGTACTTC.

The genes are TRBV10-3 and TRBJ2-1; D is ambiguous. V was shortened by 2 bases and J by 0 bases, with 5 bases between the two germline ends. Germline-derived CDR1 and CDR2 are ENHRY and SYGVKD. CDR3 size: 14 residues. DNA for the CDR3: TGTGCCATCAGTGAGGTTAGCTCCTACAATGAGCAGTTCTTC. Translation: CAISEVSSYNEQFF.

The V and J genes are TRBV7-6 and TRBJ2-1, with TRBD2 identical over 7 bases. Germline V gives CDR1 SGHVS, CDR2 FNYEAQ. This CDR3 region has 12 residues. The trim removed 4 bases at V and 7 bases at J, leaving 1 base unmatched. In DNA, the CDR3 is TGTGCCAGCAGCTCGGGGGGTAATGAGCAGTTCTTC. Translation gives CASSSGGNEQFF.

This chain connects TRBV7-2 to TRBJ2-7; 9 nucleotides line up with TRBD1. The CDR3 spans 13 residues. Germline V gives CDR1 SGHTA, CDR2 FQGNSA. J lost 5 bases, V lost 8 bases, and 7 bases had no gene match. CDR3 DNA: TGTGCCAGCGGGACAGGGTTAAGGGACGAGCAGTACTTC. Its protein product is CASGTGLRDEQYF. The full variable domain, with the rest looked up from reference TRBV7-2 and TRBJ2-7, is GAGVSQSPSNKVTEKGKDVELRCDPISGHTALYWYRQSLGQGLEFLIYFQGNSAPDKSGLPSDRFSAERTGGSVSTLTIQRTQQEDSAVYLCASGTGLRDEQYFGPGTRLTVT.

CDR3 bases: TGCAGTGCTAGTGGGCCCGGGATAGTTCAAGAGACCCAGTACTTC. This sequence encodes CSASGPGIVQETQYF. V gene TRBV20-1 combines with J gene TRBJ2-5; D perhaps matches TRBD2 (5 bases). This CDR3 region has 15 residues. Germline V lookup: CDR1 DFQATT, CDR2 SNEGSKA (reference sequence). V lost 3 bases and J 2 bases, leaving 16 bases between the germline ends.

There are a few counts of this clone. The rearrangement links TRBV3-1 (or the pseudogene TRBV3-2) to TRBJ2-7, with D maybe TRBD2 (6 bases). CDR1 and CDR2 from the germline V gene are LGHDT and YNNKEL (reference sequence). Trimming stripped 1 base from V and 6 bases from J, with 13 bases between. This CDR3 is 14 amino acids long. The CDR3 sequence: CASSQGALGGEQYF. CDR3 DNA sequence: TGTGCCAGCAGCCAAGGGGCCTTGGGGGGCGAGCAGTACTTC.

This clone was counted once. This chain uses TRBV7-9 with TRBJ2-7, with TRBD1 identical over 10 bases. Trimming at V came to 4 bases and at J to 2 bases, leaving 11 bases not matched to a gene. The CDR3 length is 17 residues. CDR1 SEHNR and CDR2 FQNEAQ come from the germline V gene (reference sequence). CDR3 in amino acids: CASSSGPSGTGAYEQYF. The CDR3 region has the DNA TGTGCCAGCAGCTCGGGACCGTCCGGGACAGGGGCCTACGAGCAGTACTTC.

This clone showed up just a few times. V is TRBV2 and J is TRBJ1-1; D may be TRBD1 (6 bases). The CDR3 loop spans 13 amino acids. V was clipped by 6 bases and J by 1 base, with 9 bases between them. CDR1 is SNHLY and CDR2 is FYNNEI in the germline V gene. The CDR3: CASSEDRNTEAFF. As DNA, the CDR3 is TGTGCCAGCAGCGAGGACAGGAACACTGAAGCTTTCTTT.

The rearrangement uses TRBV6-4 and TRBJ2-2; perhaps TRBD1 as D (6 bases). From germline, CDR1 is MRHNA and CDR2 SNTAGT. Between the trimmed V and J ends, which lost 5 bases and 5 bases, there was a span of 15 bases. CDR3 size: 15 residues. CDR3 protein: CASSPSGTGTGELFF. The CDR3 DNA follows: TGTGCCAGCAGTCCCTCCGGAACAGGGACCGGGGAGCTGTTTTTT.

The V and J genes are TRBV30 and TRBJ2-1; D may be TRBD2 (5 bases). The V end was cut by 4 bases, the J end by 6 bases, with 13 bases between. Germline CDR1 and CDR2: GTSNPN and SVGIG (reference sequence). The CDR3 length is 13 residues. The CDR3 DNA sequence: TGTGCCTGGAAAAAGGGTGGAGGCAATGAGCAGTTCTTC. Translated, it gives CAWKKGGGNEQFF.

V usage is TRBV2 and J usage is TRBJ2-4; TRBD1 matches at 7 bases. V shed 7 bases and J 1 base; nucleotides not matched to a gene: 1. The CDR3 covers 13 residues. Germline V CDR1 and CDR2: SNHLY, FYNNEI. CDR3 coding DNA: TGTGCCAGCACACAGGGGGCCAAAAACATTCAGTACTTC. Translating gives CASTQGAKNIQYF.

The chain couples TRBV3-1 (or the pseudogene TRBV3-2) to TRBJ1-1, with unresolved D. Germline CDR1 LGHDT, CDR2 YNNKEL (reference sequence). The CDR3 consists of 13 residues. The V gene lost 4 bases and the J gene lost 11 bases, with 17 bases spanning the gap. The CDR3 nucleotides read TGTGCCAGCAGCCGGGGAGAGATTTATTCGGCTTTCTTT. Protein: CASSRGEIYSAFF.

In its sample, this clone was seen a few times. J is TRBJ2-7 and V is TRBV7-9; 10 bases agree with TRBD2. CDR1 is SEHNR, CDR2 FQNEAQ, per germline (reference sequence). CDR3 length: 16 amino acids. With V trimmed by 5 bases and J by 1 base, 8 bases remained unmatched. CDR3 DNA: TGTGCCAGCAGCACACCTAGCGGGAGTCAATCCTACGAGCAGTACTTC. Translation: CASSTPSGSQSYEQYF.

V usage is TRBV25-1 and J usage is TRBJ2-7; D gene uncertain. Germline lookup yields CDR1 MGHDK and CDR2 SYGVNS. The CDR3 extends over 17 amino acids. V was trimmed by 4 bases and J by 4 bases, leaving 23 bases between them. The CDR3 protein is CASSGPTPVNSRYEQYF. For the CDR3, the DNA is TGTGCCAGCAGTGGACCAACTCCCGTGAATTCTAGGTACGAGCAGTACTTC.

The chain recombines TRBV27 with TRBJ2-1; 12 bases align to TRBD2. V dropped 5 bases and J dropped 10; count of bases not matched to a gene: 12. CDR3 length: 16 amino acids. Germline V gene lookup returns CDR1 MNHEY and CDR2 SMNVEV (reference sequence). CDR3 residues: CASSALRLAGVGEQFF. The CDR3 DNA reads TGTGCCAGCAGTGCACTGAGACTAGCGGGAGTCGGAGAGCAGTTCTTC.

The J gene is TRBJ2-2, the V gene TRBV21-1; TRBD1, the table's D call, was not compared with the DNA. TRBV21-1 is shown as a pseudogene. There are 15 residues in the CDR3. The CDR3 bases are TGTGCCAGCAGCAAAGGGGGCAGGGGGCCTGGGGAGCTGTTTTTT. This translates into CASSKGGRGPGELFF.

The chain links TRBV27 to TRBJ1-4, with 8 bases matching TRBD1. The junction had 5 bases not matched to a gene; V was cut back by 3 bases and J by 8 bases. Germline CDR1 reads MNHEY; CDR2 reads SMNVEV (reference sequence). CDR3 size: 14 residues. CDR3 in DNA: TGTGCCAGCAGTTTGCGGCAGGGGGCAGAAAAACTGTTTTTT. Encoded protein: CASSLRQGAEKLFF.